Listed below are T cell receptor beta chains from one sample, sequenced in a study of shared clonotypes between healthy human individuals. Produced via immunoSEQ multiplex PCR; TCRdb's table is partial and in-frame only. The sample contains about 1.1 million clones, about 80% of which appear only once. Sequenced sample: memory CD4+ T cells from PBMCs. The receptor set was obtained from a man between 18 and 29 years old in good health. Some clones in this sample may be carry-over from other donors' samples. Both conserved end residues are part of each CDR3. A D gene is named only where the DNA matches it firmly. The size entry is marked missing in some rows and otherwise reads once, few, many or a size class.

D gene: .; V gene: TRBV6-1; CDR3 length: 15; clone size: .; J gene: TRBJ2-1; CDR3 DNA: TGTGCCAGTGAACCGACTGGGAGCTCCTACAATGAGCAGTTCTTC; CDR3 protein: CASEPTGSSYNEQFF
D gene: TRBD2; V gene: TRBV28; CDR3 length: 18; clone size: .; J gene: TRBJ2-2; CDR3 DNA: TGTGCCAGCAGTTTTTTGGCTAGCGGGAGGTCGAACACCGGGGAGCTGTTTTTT; CDR3 protein: CASSFLASGRSNTGELFF
D gene: .; V gene: TRBV27; CDR3 length: 13; clone size: .; J gene: TRBJ2-5; CDR3 DNA: TGTGCCAGCAGTTTTCGGAGGGGAGAGACCCAGTACTTC; CDR3 protein: CASSFRRGETQYF
D gene: TRBD1; V gene: TRBV4-1; CDR3 length: 17; clone size: .; J gene: TRBJ2-7; CDR3 DNA: TGCGCCAGCAGCCAAGGGCAAAGGGACAGGGAAGACTACGAGCAGTACTTC; CDR3 protein: CASSQGQRDREDYEQYF
D gene: TRBD2; V gene: TRBV10-3; CDR3 length: 15; clone size: .; J gene: TRBJ2-5; CDR3 DNA: TGTGCCATCAGTGATCCAAATAGCGGGGGAGAGACCCAGTACTTC; CDR3 protein: CAISDPNSGGETQYF
D gene: TRBD1; V gene: TRBV5-4; CDR3 length: 14; clone size: .; J gene: TRBJ1-1; CDR3 DNA: TGTGCCAGCAGCTCTTCAGGGGGCTATACTGAAGCTTTCTTT; CDR3 protein: CASSSSGGYTEAFF
D gene: .; V gene: TRBV6-1; CDR3 length: 11; clone size: once; J gene: TRBJ2-2; CDR3 DNA: TGTGCCGGGGGGCGCGCCGGGGAGCTGTTTTTT; CDR3 protein: CAGGRAGELFF
D gene: TRBD1; V gene: TRBV28; CDR3 length: 17; clone size: .; J gene: TRBJ1-1; CDR3 DNA: TGTGCCAGCAACCGGCTGGGGACAGGGGGCCTGAACACTGAAGCTTTCTTT; CDR3 protein: CASNRLGTGGLNTEAFF
D gene: TRBD1; V gene: TRBV5-8; CDR3 length: 14; clone size: .; J gene: TRBJ2-3; CDR3 DNA: TGTGCCAGCAGCCGCGACAGGGGGGGAGATACGCAGTATTTT; CDR3 protein: CASSRDRGGDTQYF
D gene: .; V gene: TRBV30; CDR3 length: 12; clone size: .; J gene: TRBJ2-4; CDR3 DNA: TGTGCCTGTAAGGGGAGGAAAAACATTCAGTACTTC; CDR3 protein: CACKGRKNIQYF
D gene: TRBD2; V gene: TRBV9; CDR3 length: 14; clone size: .; J gene: TRBJ2-3; CDR3 DNA: TGTGCCAGCAGCGGGACTAGCCGTGGGGATACGCAGTATTTT; CDR3 protein: CASSGTSRGDTQYF
D gene: .; V gene: TRBV6-1; CDR3 length: 14; clone size: few; J gene: TRBJ1-5; CDR3 DNA: TGTGCCAGCACACGTCTCTATAGCAATCAGCCCCAGCATTTT; CDR3 protein: CASTRLYSNQPQHF
D gene: TRBD2; V gene: TRBV9; CDR3 length: 17; clone size: .; J gene: TRBJ2-5; CDR3 DNA: TGTGCCAGCAGCGCCGGGACTAGCGGGAGACGGCGAGAGACCCAGTACTTC; CDR3 protein: CASSAGTSGRRRETQYF
D gene: TRBD1; V gene: TRBV18; CDR3 length: 15; clone size: .; J gene: TRBJ1-1; CDR3 DNA: TGTGCCAGCTCACCAAACACAGGGGCGAACACTGAAGCTTTCTTT; CDR3 protein: CASSPNTGANTEAFF
D gene: .; V gene: TRBV6-5; CDR3 length: 14; clone size: .; J gene: TRBJ1-2; CDR3 DNA: TGTGCCAGCAGTTACAAGGGGGGAGGGTTTGGCTACACCTTC; CDR3 protein: CASSYKGGGFGYTF
D gene: .; V gene: TRBV5-1; CDR3 length: 16; clone size: .; J gene: TRBJ2-3; CDR3 DNA: TGCGCCAGCAGCTTGGTGGCCACCCGGCCCACAGATACGCAGTATTTT; CDR3 protein: CASSLVATRPTDTQYF
D gene: .; V gene: TRBV15; CDR3 length: 19; clone size: .; J gene: TRBJ1-3; CDR3 DNA: TGTGCCACCAGCAGAGATTCGCCAGGGCTTAGTATCTCTGGAAACACCATATATTTT; CDR3 protein: CATSRDSPGLSISGNTIYF
D gene: TRBD2; V gene: TRBV19; CDR3 length: 16; clone size: .; J gene: TRBJ2-3; CDR3 DNA: TGTGCCAGTAGTACCGGACTAGCGGGAGCTACAGATACGCAGTATTTT; CDR3 protein: CASSTGLAGATDTQYF
D gene: TRBD1; V gene: TRBV10-3; CDR3 length: 14; clone size: .; J gene: TRBJ2-7; CDR3 DNA: TGTGCCATCACTCCGGGACAGGGGTCCAACGAGCAGTACTTC; CDR3 protein: CAITPGQGSNEQYF
D gene: .; V gene: TRBV6-6; CDR3 length: 16; clone size: .; J gene: TRBJ2-6; CDR3 DNA: TGTGCCAGCAGTTACGAGGGGGGGTCTGGGGCCAACGTCCTGACTTTC; CDR3 protein: CASSYEGGSGANVLTF
D gene: .; V gene: TRBV5-1; CDR3 length: 15; clone size: .; J gene: TRBJ1-1; CDR3 DNA: TGCGCCAGCAGCTTGGGGGCAGGGTCAGGACCTGAAGCTTTCTTT; CDR3 protein: CASSLGAGSGPEAFF
D gene: .; V gene: TRBV25-1; CDR3 length: 14; clone size: .; J gene: TRBJ2-7; CDR3 DNA: TGTGCCAGCAGTGAGAGGTCGAGCGCCTACGAGCAGTACTTC; CDR3 protein: CASSERSSAYEQYF
D gene: .; V gene: TRBV29-1; CDR3 length: 9; clone size: few; J gene: TRBJ2-1; CDR3 DNA: TGCAGCGTTGACAGGGCCCAGTTCTTC; CDR3 protein: CSVDRAQFF
D gene: .; V gene: TRBV2; CDR3 length: 13; clone size: few; J gene: TRBJ1-4; CDR3 DNA: TGTGCCACCAAGAGGGGTTCTAATGAAAAACTGTTTTTT; CDR3 protein: CATKRGSNEKLFF
D gene: TRBD1; V gene: TRBV2; CDR3 length: 14; clone size: .; J gene: TRBJ1-1; CDR3 DNA: TGTGCCAGCAGTTGGACAGGAAAGAACACTGAAGCTTTCTTT; CDR3 protein: CASSWTGKNTEAFF
D gene: .; V gene: TRBV9; CDR3 length: 17; clone size: .; J gene: TRBJ2-5; CDR3 DNA: TGTGCCAGCAGCCCAGGAGGTGGGGGCACAGCCCCCGAGACCCAGTACTTC; CDR3 protein: CASSPGGGGTAPETQYF
D gene: .; V gene: TRBV5-6; CDR3 length: 12; clone size: few; J gene: TRBJ1-2; CDR3 DNA: TGTGCCAGCACCACAGGGCGAGGTGGCTACACCTTC; CDR3 protein: CASTTGRGGYTF
D gene: TRBD2; V gene: TRBV6-1; CDR3 length: 16; clone size: .; J gene: TRBJ2-7; CDR3 DNA: TGTGCCAGCAGTGGGGGGGCGACTAGCGTCAACTACGAGCAGTACTTC; CDR3 protein: CASSGGATSVNYEQYF
D gene: .; V gene: TRBV28; CDR3 length: 19; clone size: few; J gene: TRBJ2-4; CDR3 DNA: TGTGCCAGCAGTTTAAAGCCCTGGGGGGGCTCCCTAGCCAAAAACATTCAGTACTTC; CDR3 protein: CASSLKPWGGSLAKNIQYF
D gene: TRBD1; V gene: TRBV28; CDR3 length: 15; clone size: .; J gene: TRBJ1-2; CDR3 DNA: TGTGCCAGCAGTCCCCAGGGGGGTAGGGGCTATGGCTACACCTTC; CDR3 protein: CASSPQGGRGYGYTF
D gene: .; V gene: TRBV5-1; CDR3 length: 14; clone size: .; J gene: TRBJ1-3; CDR3 DNA: TGCGCCAGCAGCTTGGGACACTCTGGAAACACCATATATTTT; CDR3 protein: CASSLGHSGNTIYF
D gene: .; V gene: TRBV19; CDR3 length: 12; clone size: few; J gene: TRBJ1-2; CDR3 DNA: TGTGCCAGTAGTGCGGGGAGTCGTGGCTACACCTTC; CDR3 protein: CASSAGSRGYTF
D gene: .; V gene: TRBV28; CDR3 length: 13; clone size: once; J gene: TRBJ2-7; CDR3 DNA: TGTGCCAGCAGTTTAGTTCAAACCTACGAGCAGTACTTC; CDR3 protein: CASSLVQTYEQYF
D gene: TRBD2; V gene: TRBV4-2; CDR3 length: 16; clone size: once; J gene: TRBJ2-7; CDR3 DNA: TGTGCCAGCAGCCAACGACTAGCGGAGCCTTCCTACGAGCAGTACTTC; CDR3 protein: CASSQRLAEPSYEQYF
D gene: TRBD1; V gene: TRBV6-6; CDR3 length: 15; clone size: .; J gene: TRBJ2-7; CDR3 DNA: TGTGCCAGCAAGGACGGGACAGGGAAAGTTGACGAGCAGTACTTC; CDR3 protein: CASKDGTGKVDEQYF
D gene: .; V gene: TRBV9; CDR3 length: 15; clone size: .; J gene: TRBJ2-2; CDR3 DNA: TGTGCCAGCAGTTCCCCGTGGGCGAACACCGGGGAGCTGTTTTTT; CDR3 protein: CASSSPWANTGELFF
D gene: .; V gene: TRBV5-6; CDR3 length: 12; clone size: .; J gene: TRBJ2-2; CDR3 DNA: TGTGCCAGCAGCCGGACACCAGGGGAGCTGTTTTTT; CDR3 protein: CASSRTPGELFF
D gene: TRBD1; V gene: TRBV6-5; CDR3 length: 15; clone size: .; J gene: TRBJ2-2; CDR3 DNA: TGTGCCAGCAGTAAGACAGGGGCGTGGACCGGGGAGCTGTTTTTT; CDR3 protein: CASSKTGAWTGELFF
D gene: .; V gene: TRBV11-2; CDR3 length: 15; clone size: few; J gene: TRBJ1-5; CDR3 DNA: TGTGCCAGCAGCCAGGGCCAGATCAGCAATCAGCCCCAGCATTTT; CDR3 protein: CASSQGQISNQPQHF
D gene: TRBD1; V gene: TRBV6-4; CDR3 length: 15; clone size: .; J gene: TRBJ1-1; CDR3 DNA: TGTGCCAGCAGTGACTCGGGCAGGGGGAAGACTGAAGCTTTCTTT; CDR3 protein: CASSDSGRGKTEAFF
D gene: .; V gene: TRBV19; CDR3 length: 16; clone size: .; J gene: TRBJ1-4; CDR3 DNA: TGTGCCAGTAGTATAGCGACCTCATCTTCGTTTGAAAAACTGTTTTTT; CDR3 protein: CASSIATSSSFEKLFF
D gene: TRBD2; V gene: TRBV9; CDR3 length: 17; clone size: .; J gene: TRBJ2-2; CDR3 DNA: TGTGCCAGCAGCGCCCGAGGAGCGGGAGAAGGCACCGGGGAGCTGTTTTTT; CDR3 protein: CASSARGAGEGTGELFF
D gene: .; V gene: TRBV5-4; CDR3 length: 14; clone size: .; J gene: TRBJ1-2; CDR3 DNA: TGTGCCAGCAGCTTGGTTGCGGAGAACTATGGCTACACCTTC; CDR3 protein: CASSLVAENYGYTF
D gene: TRBD2; V gene: TRBV7-8; CDR3 length: 16; clone size: .; J gene: TRBJ2-7; CDR3 DNA: TGTGCCAGCAGCTTAGGACTAGCGGGTTCCTCCTACGAGCAGTACTTC; CDR3 protein: CASSLGLAGSSYEQYF
D gene: TRBD1; V gene: TRBV4-3; CDR3 length: 14; clone size: .; J gene: TRBJ2-1; CDR3 DNA: TGCGCCAGCAGCCCCCGGGACAGGGGTACTGAGCAGTTCTTC; CDR3 protein: CASSPRDRGTEQFF
D gene: .; V gene: TRBV18; CDR3 length: 14; clone size: .; J gene: TRBJ1-1; CDR3 DNA: TGTGCCAGCTCACCACAGGGGAGGGACACTGAAGCTTTCTTT; CDR3 protein: CASSPQGRDTEAFF
D gene: TRBD2; V gene: TRBV29-1; CDR3 length: 13; clone size: .; J gene: TRBJ2-3; CDR3 DNA: TGCAGCGGGGGGAGGGAGTTGGCAGATACGCAGTATTTT; CDR3 protein: CSGGRELADTQYF